These T cell receptor beta chains were read from a single sample in a study of T-cell memory formation after mild COVID-19. TCRdb re-derived calls from the 5' RACE reads in MiXCR, one entry per CDR3 protein. This sample has fewer than 700,000 distinct CDR3 sequences; about 20% occur once, and the top ten carry around 8.4%. The sequenced sample was PBMCs or a T cell subset sorted from them (not recorded which). The origin of the receptors is an adult woman who had mild COVID-19 (a few samples of this study predate the infection). Cell type and time point are not known. The CDR3 runs from the conserved cysteine through the conserved F or W. A D gene is named only where the DNA matches it firmly. Clone size appears in some rows only: once, few, many, or a class for an expanded clone.

d_gene: .
v_gene: TRBV4-2
abundance: .
j_gene: TRBJ2-3
CDR3aa: CASSQDPRDISTDTQYF
CDR3nt: TGTGCCAGCAGCCAAGATCCGCGGGATATTAGCACAGATACGCAGTATTTT

d_gene: .
v_gene: TRBV12-3/TRBV12-4
abundance: few
j_gene: TRBJ2-7
CDR3aa: CASRRAGSYEQYF
CDR3nt: TGTGCCAGCAGGAGAGCAGGGTCCTACGAGCAGTACTTC

d_gene: .
v_gene: TRBV5-1
abundance: few
j_gene: TRBJ2-7
CDR3aa: CASSLEVNYEQYF
CDR3nt: TGCGCCAGCAGCTTGGAGGTGAATTACGAGCAGTACTTC

d_gene: .
v_gene: TRBV5-6
abundance: few
j_gene: TRBJ2-1
CDR3aa: CAPSASSYNEQFF
CDR3nt: TGTGCCCCGAGCGCTAGCTCCTACAATGAGCAGTTCTTC

d_gene: .
v_gene: TRBV7-9
abundance: .
j_gene: TRBJ2-4
CDR3aa: CASRPPSGRGKNIQYF
CDR3nt: TGTGCCAGCAGACCTCCGTCGGGACGGGGCAAAAACATTCAGTACTTC

d_gene: .
v_gene: TRBV19
abundance: .
j_gene: TRBJ2-7
CDR3aa: CASSILGSAEQYF
CDR3nt: TGTGCCAGTAGTATACTTGGCAGCGCCGAGCAGTACTTC

d_gene: .
v_gene: TRBV7-2
abundance: .
j_gene: TRBJ1-1
CDR3aa: CASSLGGVSTEAFF
CDR3nt: TGTGCCAGCAGCTTAGGCGGGGTTAGCACTGAAGCTTTCTTT

d_gene: .
v_gene: TRBV7-6
abundance: many
j_gene: TRBJ1-5
CDR3aa: CASSRDINQPQHF
CDR3nt: TGTGCCAGCAGCCGGGACATTAATCAGCCCCAGCATTTT

d_gene: TRBD1
v_gene: TRBV5-6
abundance: many
j_gene: TRBJ1-2
CDR3aa: CASSLPPGQGARILYGYTF
CDR3nt: TGTGCCAGCAGCTTGCCACCGGGACAGGGGGCGCGGATCCTCTATGGCTACACCTTC

d_gene: TRBD2
v_gene: TRBV20-1
abundance: .
j_gene: TRBJ2-1
CDR3aa: CSARSPSGANEQFF
CDR3nt: TGCAGTGCTAGATCTCCTAGCGGGGCCAATGAGCAGTTCTTC

d_gene: .
v_gene: TRBV5-1
abundance: many
j_gene: TRBJ2-1
CDR3aa: CASSPPEGGPNEQFF
CDR3nt: TGCGCCAGCAGCCCCCCGGAGGGGGGGCCAAATGAGCAGTTCTTC

d_gene: .
v_gene: TRBV4-1
abundance: once
j_gene: TRBJ1-1
CDR3aa: CASSQEGAKSAFF
CDR3nt: TGCGCCAGCAGCCAAGAAGGGGCCAAGTCAGCTTTCTTT

d_gene: TRBD2
v_gene: TRBV29-1
abundance: many
j_gene: TRBJ2-1
CDR3aa: CSVEGGLAGYNEQFF
CDR3nt: TGCAGCGTTGAAGGGGGACTAGCGGGCTACAATGAGCAGTTCTTC

d_gene: .
v_gene: TRBV9
abundance: .
j_gene: TRBJ2-1
CDR3aa: CASSPSGLPGPYNEQFF
CDR3nt: TGTGCCAGCAGCCCATCAGGGTTGCCCGGACCTTACAATGAGCAGTTCTTC

d_gene: .
v_gene: TRBV7-9
abundance: .
j_gene: TRBJ1-1
CDR3aa: CASSLPSTSTEAFF
CDR3nt: TGTGCCAGCAGCCTCCCAAGTACGAGCACTGAAGCTTTCTTT

d_gene: .
v_gene: TRBV2
abundance: .
j_gene: TRBJ1-1
CDR3aa: CASRERWNLDTEAFF
CDR3nt: TGTGCCAGCAGGGAAAGATGGAATCTGGACACTGAAGCTTTCTTT

d_gene: .
v_gene: TRBV29-1
abundance: few
j_gene: TRBJ2-5
CDR3aa: CSVGWGPETQYF
CDR3nt: TGCAGCGTTGGGTGGGGTCCCGAGACCCAGTACTTC

d_gene: TRBD2
v_gene: TRBV7-9
abundance: .
j_gene: TRBJ2-3
CDR3aa: CASSPPSGESTDTQYF
CDR3nt: TGTGCCAGCAGCCCACCTAGCGGAGAGAGCACAGATACGCAGTATTTT

d_gene: .
v_gene: TRBV5-1
abundance: .
j_gene: TRBJ2-7
CDR3aa: CASSSRSGAESYEQYF
CDR3nt: TGCGCCAGCAGCTCGCGCTCAGGGGCGGAATCCTACGAGCAGTACTTC

d_gene: TRBD1
v_gene: TRBV20-1
abundance: few
j_gene: TRBJ1-5
CDR3aa: CSARGQGSNQPQHF
CDR3nt: TGCAGTGCTAGAGGACAGGGAAGCAATCAGCCCCAGCATTTT

d_gene: TRBD2
v_gene: TRBV6-1
abundance: .
j_gene: TRBJ2-7
CDR3aa: CASSRASGRAVSYEQYF
CDR3nt: TGTGCCAGCAGTAGAGCTAGCGGGAGGGCCGTCTCCTACGAGCAGTACTTC

d_gene: .
v_gene: TRBV20-1
abundance: .
j_gene: TRBJ2-2
CDR3aa: CSAPRTGGADTGELFF
CDR3nt: TGCAGTGCTCCCAGGACCGGGGGCGCGGACACCGGGGAGCTGTTTTTT

d_gene: .
v_gene: TRBV7-2
abundance: .
j_gene: TRBJ2-5
CDR3aa: CASSIGERETQYF
CDR3nt: TGTGCCAGCAGCATCGGAGAGCGGGAGACCCAGTACTTC

d_gene: TRBD1
v_gene: TRBV6-2/TRBV6-3
abundance: .
j_gene: TRBJ2-2
CDR3aa: CASRPGTGGSGELFF
CDR3nt: TGTGCCAGCAGACCCGGGACAGGGGGTTCGGGGGAGCTGTTTTTT

d_gene: TRBD1
v_gene: TRBV18
abundance: few
j_gene: TRBJ1-5
CDR3aa: CASSEGGIQPQHF
CDR3nt: TGTGCCAGCTCGGAAGGGGGCATTCAGCCCCAGCATTTT

d_gene: .
v_gene: TRBV29-1
abundance: few
j_gene: TRBJ2-1
CDR3aa: CSVESGTLFNEQFF
CDR3nt: TGCAGCGTTGAATCCGGGACATTATTTAATGAGCAGTTCTTC

d_gene: .
v_gene: TRBV4-2
abundance: .
j_gene: TRBJ2-3
CDR3aa: CASSLGAWTSGSTDTQYF
CDR3nt: TGTGCCAGCAGCCTCGGGGCCTGGACGAGCGGGAGCACAGATACGCAGTATTTT

d_gene: .
v_gene: TRBV12-3/TRBV12-4
abundance: .
j_gene: TRBJ1-3
CDR3aa: CASSFTTAGNTIYF
CDR3nt: TGTGCCAGCAGTTTTACGACAGCTGGAAACACCATATATTTT

d_gene: .
v_gene: TRBV12-3/TRBV12-4
abundance: few
j_gene: TRBJ2-1
CDR3aa: CASSKWTDNEQFF
CDR3nt: TGTGCCAGCAGTAAGTGGACCGACAATGAGCAGTTCTTC